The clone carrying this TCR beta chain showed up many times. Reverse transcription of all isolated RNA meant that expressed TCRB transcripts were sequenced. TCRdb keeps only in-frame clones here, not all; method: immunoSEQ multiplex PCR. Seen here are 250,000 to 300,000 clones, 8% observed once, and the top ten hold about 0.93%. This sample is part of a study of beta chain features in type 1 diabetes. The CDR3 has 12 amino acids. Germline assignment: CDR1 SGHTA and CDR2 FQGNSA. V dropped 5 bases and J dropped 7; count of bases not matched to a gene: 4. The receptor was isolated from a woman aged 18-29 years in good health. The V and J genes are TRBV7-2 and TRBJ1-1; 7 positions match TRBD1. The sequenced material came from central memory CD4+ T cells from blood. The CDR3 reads CASSAQGVEAFF. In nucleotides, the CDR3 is TGTGCCAGCAGCGCCCAGGGGGTTGAAGCTTTCTTT.